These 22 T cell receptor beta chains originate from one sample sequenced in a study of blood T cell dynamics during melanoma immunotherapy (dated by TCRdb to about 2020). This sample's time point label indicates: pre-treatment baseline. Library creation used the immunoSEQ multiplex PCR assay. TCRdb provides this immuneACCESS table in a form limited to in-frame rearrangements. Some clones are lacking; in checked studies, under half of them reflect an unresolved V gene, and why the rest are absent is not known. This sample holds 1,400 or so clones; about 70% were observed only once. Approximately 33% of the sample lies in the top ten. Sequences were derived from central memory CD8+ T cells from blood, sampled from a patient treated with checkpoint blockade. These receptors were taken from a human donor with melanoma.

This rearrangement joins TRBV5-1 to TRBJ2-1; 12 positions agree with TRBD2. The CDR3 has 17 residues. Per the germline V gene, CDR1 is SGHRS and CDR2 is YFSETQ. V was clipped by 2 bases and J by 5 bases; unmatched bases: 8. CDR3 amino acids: CASSFGASGRVNNEQFF. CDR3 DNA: TGCGCCAGCAGCTTCGGGGCTAGCGGGAGGGTAAACAATGAGCAGTTCTTC. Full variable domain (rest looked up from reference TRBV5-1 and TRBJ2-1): KAGVTQTPRYLIKTRGQQVTLSCSPISGHRSVSWYQQTPGQGLQFLFEYFSETQRNKGNFPGRFSGRQFSNSRSEMNVSTLELGDSALYLCASSFGASGRVNNEQFFGPGTRLTVL.

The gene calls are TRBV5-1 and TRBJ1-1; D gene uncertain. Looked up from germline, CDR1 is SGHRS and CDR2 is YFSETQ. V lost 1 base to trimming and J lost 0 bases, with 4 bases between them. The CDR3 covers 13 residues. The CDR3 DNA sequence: TGCGCCAGCAGCTTGATAGTGAACACTGAAGCTTTCTTT. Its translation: CASSLIVNTEAFF.

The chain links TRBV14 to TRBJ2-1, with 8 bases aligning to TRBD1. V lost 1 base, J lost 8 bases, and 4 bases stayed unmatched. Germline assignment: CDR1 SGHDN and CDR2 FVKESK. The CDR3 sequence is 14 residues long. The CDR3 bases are TGTGCCAGCAGCCAAGGTCAGGGGGCATATGAGCAGTTCTTC. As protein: CASSQGQGAYEQFF.

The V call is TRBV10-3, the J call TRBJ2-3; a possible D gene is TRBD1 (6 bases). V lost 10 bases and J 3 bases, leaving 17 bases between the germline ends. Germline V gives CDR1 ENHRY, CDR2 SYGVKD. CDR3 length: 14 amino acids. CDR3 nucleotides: TGTGCCACCTGCCCAGGGGTCTCTACAGATACGCAGTATTTT. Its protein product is CATCPGVSTDTQYF.

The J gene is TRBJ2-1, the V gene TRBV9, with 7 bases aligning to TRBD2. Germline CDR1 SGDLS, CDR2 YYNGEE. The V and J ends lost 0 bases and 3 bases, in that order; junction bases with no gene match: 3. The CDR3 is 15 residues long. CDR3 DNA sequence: TGTGCCAGCAGCGTAGGGTCGGGAGGCTACAATGAGCAGTTCTTC. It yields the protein CASSVGSGGYNEQFF.

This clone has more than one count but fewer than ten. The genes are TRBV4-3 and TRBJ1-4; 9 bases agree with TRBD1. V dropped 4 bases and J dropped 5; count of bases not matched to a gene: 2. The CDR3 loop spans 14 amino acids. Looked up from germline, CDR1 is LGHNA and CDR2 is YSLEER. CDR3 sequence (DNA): TGCGCCAGCAGCCTAGGGACAGGGAATGAAAAACTGTTTTTT. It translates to CASSLGTGNEKLFF.

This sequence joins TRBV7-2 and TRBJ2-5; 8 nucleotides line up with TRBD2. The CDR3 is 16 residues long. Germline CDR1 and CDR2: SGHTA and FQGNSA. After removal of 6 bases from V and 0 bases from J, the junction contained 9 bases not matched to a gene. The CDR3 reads CASSASAGVHQETQYF. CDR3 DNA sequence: TGTGCCAGCAGTGCATCAGCGGGAGTGCACCAAGAGACCCAGTACTTC.

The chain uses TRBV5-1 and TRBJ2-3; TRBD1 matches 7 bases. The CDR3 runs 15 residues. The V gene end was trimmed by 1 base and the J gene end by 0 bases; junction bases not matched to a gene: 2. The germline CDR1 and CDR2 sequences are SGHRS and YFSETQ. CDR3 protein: CASSLRDSSTDTQYF. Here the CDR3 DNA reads TGCGCCAGCAGCTTGCGGGACAGCAGCACAGATACGCAGTATTTT. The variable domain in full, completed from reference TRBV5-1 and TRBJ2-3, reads KAGVTQTPRYLIKTRGQQVTLSCSPISGHRSVSWYQQTPGQGLQFLFEYFSETQRNKGNFPGRFSGRQFSNSRSEMNVSTLELGDSALYLCASSLRDSSTDTQYFGPGTRLTVL.

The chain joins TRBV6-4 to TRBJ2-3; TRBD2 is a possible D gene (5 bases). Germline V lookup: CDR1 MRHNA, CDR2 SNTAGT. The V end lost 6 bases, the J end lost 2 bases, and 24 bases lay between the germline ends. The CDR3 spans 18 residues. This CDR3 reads CASRALGSVGRITDTQYF. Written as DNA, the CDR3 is TGTGCCAGCAGGGCCTTGGGTAGCGTGGGCCGCATCACAGATACGCAGTATTTT.

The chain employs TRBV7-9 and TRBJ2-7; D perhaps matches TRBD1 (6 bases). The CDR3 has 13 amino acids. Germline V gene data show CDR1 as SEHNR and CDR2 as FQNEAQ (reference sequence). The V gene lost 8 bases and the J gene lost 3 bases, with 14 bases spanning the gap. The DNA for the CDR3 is TGTGCCAGCGGGGGCGAGAAAGGCTACGAGCAGTACTTC. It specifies CASGGEKGYEQYF.

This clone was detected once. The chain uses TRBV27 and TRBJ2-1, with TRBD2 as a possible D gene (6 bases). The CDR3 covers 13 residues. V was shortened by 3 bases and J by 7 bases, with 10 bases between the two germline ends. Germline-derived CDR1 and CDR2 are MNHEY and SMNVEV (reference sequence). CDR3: CASSFGGRNEQFF. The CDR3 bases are TGTGCCAGCAGTTTCGGAGGGAGAAATGAGCAGTTCTTC.

The CDR3 spells CASSQEPRGTNEQYF. As DNA, the CDR3 is TGTGCCAGCAGCCAGGAACCCAGGGGTACTAACGAGCAGTACTTC. The chain is built from TRBV4-2 and TRBJ2-7; D might be TRBD1 (6 bases). From germline, CDR1 is LGHNA and CDR2 YNFKEQ. CDR3 length equals 15 residues. Trimming removed 3 bases at V and 5 bases at J, with 17 bases between.

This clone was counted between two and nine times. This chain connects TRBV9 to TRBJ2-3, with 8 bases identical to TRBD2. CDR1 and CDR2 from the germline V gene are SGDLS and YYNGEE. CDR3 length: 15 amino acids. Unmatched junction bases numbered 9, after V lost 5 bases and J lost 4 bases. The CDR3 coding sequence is TGTGCCAGCAGTGAAAGCGGGAGAGGGGCAGATACGCAGTATTTT. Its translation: CASSESGRGADTQYF.

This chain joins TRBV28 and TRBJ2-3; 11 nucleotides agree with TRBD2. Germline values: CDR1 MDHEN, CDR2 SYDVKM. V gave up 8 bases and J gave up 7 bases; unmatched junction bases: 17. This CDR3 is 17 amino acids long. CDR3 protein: CASSKVGVAGGRNTQYF. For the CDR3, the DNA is TGTGCCAGCTCCAAGGTGGGGGTAGCGGGAGGGCGTAATACGCAGTATTTT.

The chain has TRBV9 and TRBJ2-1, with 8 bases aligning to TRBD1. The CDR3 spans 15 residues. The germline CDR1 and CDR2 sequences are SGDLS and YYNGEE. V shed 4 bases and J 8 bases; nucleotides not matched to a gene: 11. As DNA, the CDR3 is TGTGCCAGCAGCCCACGACAGGGGCTTGGACATGAGCAGTTCTTC. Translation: CASSPRQGLGHEQFF.

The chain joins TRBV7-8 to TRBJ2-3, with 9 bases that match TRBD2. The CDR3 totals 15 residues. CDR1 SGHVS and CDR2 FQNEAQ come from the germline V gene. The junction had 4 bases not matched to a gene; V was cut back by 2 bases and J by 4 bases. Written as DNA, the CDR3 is TGTGCCAGCAGCTTATGGTCTAGCGGGGCAGATACGCAGTATTTT. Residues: CASSLWSSGADTQYF.

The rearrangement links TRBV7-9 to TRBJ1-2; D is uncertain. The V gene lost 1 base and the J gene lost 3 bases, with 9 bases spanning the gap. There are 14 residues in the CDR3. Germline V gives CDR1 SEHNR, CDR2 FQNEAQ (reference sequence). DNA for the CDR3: TGTGCCAGCAGCTTAGGGGCAGGCTACTATGGCTACACCTTC. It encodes CASSLGAGYYGYTF. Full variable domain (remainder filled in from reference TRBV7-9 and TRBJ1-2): DTGVSQNPRHKITKRGQNVTFRCDPISEHNRLYWYRQTLGQGPEFLTYFQNEAQLEKSRLLSDRFSAERPKGSFSTLEIQRTEQGDSAMYLCASSLGAGYYGYTFGSGTRLTVV.

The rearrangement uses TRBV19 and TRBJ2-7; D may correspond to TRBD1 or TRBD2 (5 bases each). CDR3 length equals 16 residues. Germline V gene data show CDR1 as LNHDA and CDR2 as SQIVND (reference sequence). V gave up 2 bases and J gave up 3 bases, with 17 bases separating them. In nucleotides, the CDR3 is TGTGCCAGTAGTATATTCGGGGCTGTGTCTGACTACGAGCAGTACTTC. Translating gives CASSIFGAVSDYEQYF.

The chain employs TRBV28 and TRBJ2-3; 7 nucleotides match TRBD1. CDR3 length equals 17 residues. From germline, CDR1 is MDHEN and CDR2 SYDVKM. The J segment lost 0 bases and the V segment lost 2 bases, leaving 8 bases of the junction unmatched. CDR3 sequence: CASSLVGDSISTDTQYF. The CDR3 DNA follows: TGTGCCAGCAGTTTAGTCGGGGACAGCATTAGCACAGATACGCAGTATTTT. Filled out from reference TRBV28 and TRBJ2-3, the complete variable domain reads DVKVTQSSRYLVKRTGEKVFLECVQDMDHENMFWYRQDPGLGLRLIYFSYDVKMKEKGDIPEGYSVSREKKERFSLILESASTNQTSMYLCASSLVGDSISTDTQYFGPGTRLTVL.

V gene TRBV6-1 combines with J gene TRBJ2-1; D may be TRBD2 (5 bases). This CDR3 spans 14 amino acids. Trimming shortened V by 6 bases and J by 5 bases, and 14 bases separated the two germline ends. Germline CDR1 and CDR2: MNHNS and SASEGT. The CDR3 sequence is CASRLLTGDNEQFF. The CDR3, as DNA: TGTGCCAGCAGGCTCCTAACCGGGGACAATGAGCAGTTCTTC.

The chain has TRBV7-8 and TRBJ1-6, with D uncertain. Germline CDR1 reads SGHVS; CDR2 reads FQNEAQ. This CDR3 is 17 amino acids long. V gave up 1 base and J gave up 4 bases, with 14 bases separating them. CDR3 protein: CASSLDGGKMYNSPLHF. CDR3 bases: TGTGCCAGCAGCTTAGATGGAGGGAAAATGTATAATTCACCCCTCCACTTT.

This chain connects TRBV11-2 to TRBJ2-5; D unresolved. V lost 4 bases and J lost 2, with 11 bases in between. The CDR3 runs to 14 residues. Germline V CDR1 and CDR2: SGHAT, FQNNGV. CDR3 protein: CASSSELVQETQYF. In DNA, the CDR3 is TGTGCCAGCAGCTCCGAGTTAGTACAAGAGACCCAGTACTTC.